This T cell receptor (beta chain) was retrieved from a study of CD8+ T cells in alopecia areata. The treatment here: oral pan-JAK inhibitor, 5-10 mg twice daily. cDNA serving as the sequencing template came from extracted, reverse transcribed RNA. Clones were sequenced by immunoSEQ multiplex PCR, and TCRdb holds only the in-frame ones, with some missing. Among 200,000 to 250,000 clones listed, 64% were seen once. In germline, CDR1 is SQVTM, CDR2 ANQGSEA. Trimming cost V 3 bases and J 6 bases, with 8 bases left between them. The CDR3 loop spans 12 amino acids. In this sample, this clone turned up a few times. This sample includes further DNA sequences coding for the same CDR3.

The chain combines TRBV29-1 with TRBJ2-2; maybe TRBD2 (5 bases). This sequence was found in a human donor with alopecia areata. Here the sequenced sample was CD4+ T cells sorted from blood, taken at week 4, from a patient treated with tofacitinib. For the CDR3, the DNA is TGCAGCGTTGATCGAGGGTCCGGGGAGCTGTTTTTT. Its translation is CSVDRGSGELFF.